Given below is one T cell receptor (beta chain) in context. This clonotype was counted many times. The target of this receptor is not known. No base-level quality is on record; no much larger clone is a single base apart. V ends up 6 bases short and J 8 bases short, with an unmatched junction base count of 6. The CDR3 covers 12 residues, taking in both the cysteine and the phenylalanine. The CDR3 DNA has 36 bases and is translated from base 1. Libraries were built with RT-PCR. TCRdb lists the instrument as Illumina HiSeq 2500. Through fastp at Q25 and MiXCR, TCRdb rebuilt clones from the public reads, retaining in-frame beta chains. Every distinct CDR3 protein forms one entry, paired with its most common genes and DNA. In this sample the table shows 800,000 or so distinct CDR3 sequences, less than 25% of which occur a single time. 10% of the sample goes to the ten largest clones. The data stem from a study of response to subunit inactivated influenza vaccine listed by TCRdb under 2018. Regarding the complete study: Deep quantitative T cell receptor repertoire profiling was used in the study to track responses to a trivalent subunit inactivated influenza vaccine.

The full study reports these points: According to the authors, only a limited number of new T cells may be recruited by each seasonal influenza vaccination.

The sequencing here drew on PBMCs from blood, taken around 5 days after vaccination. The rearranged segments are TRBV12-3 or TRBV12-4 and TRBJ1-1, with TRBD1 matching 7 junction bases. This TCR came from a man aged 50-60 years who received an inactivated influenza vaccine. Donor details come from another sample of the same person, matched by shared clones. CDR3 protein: CASRNRDSEAFF. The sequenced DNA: TGTGCCAGCAGAAACCGGGACAGCGAAGCTTTCTTT.